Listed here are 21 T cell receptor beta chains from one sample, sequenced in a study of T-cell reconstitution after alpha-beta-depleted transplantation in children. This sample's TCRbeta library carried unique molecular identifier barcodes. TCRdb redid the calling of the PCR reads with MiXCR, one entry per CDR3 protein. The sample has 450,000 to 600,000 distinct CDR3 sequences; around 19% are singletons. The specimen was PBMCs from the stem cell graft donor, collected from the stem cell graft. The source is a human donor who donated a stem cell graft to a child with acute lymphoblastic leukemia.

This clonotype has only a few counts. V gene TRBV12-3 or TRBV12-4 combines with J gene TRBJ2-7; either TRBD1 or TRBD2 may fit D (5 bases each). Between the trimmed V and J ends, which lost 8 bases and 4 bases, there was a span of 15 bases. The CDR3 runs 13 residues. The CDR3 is CASSGTVEYEQYF. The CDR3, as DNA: TGTGCCAGCTCCGGGACGGTCGAATACGAGCAGTACTTC.

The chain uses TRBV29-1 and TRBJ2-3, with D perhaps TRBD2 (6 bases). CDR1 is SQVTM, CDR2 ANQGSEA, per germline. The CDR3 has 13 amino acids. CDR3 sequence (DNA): TGCATCACGAGGGCGGGGTCGACAGATACGCAGTATTTT. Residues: CITRAGSTDTQYF.

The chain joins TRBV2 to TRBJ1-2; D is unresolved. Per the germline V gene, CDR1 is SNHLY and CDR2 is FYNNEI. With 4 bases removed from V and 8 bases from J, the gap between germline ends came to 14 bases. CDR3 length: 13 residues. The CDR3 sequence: CASSGPPIWGYTF. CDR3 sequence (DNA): TGTGCCAGCAGTGGTCCGCCGATCTGGGGCTACACCTTC.

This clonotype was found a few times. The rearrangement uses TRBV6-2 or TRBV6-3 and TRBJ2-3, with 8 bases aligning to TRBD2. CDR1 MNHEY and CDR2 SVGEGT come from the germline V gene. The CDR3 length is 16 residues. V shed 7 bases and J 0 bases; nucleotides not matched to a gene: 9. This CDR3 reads CASTKAGARSTDTQYF. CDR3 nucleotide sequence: TGTGCCAGCACCAAAGCGGGGGCTAGGAGCACAGATACGCAGTATTTT.

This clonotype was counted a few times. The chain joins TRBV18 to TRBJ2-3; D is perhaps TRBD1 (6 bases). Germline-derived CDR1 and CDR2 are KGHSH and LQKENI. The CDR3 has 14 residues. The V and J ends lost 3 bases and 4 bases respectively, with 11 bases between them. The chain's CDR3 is CASSPQGTADTQYF. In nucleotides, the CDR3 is TGTGCCAGCTCACCGCAGGGGACGGCAGATACGCAGTATTTT. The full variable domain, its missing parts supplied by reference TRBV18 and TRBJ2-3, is NAGVMQNPRHLVRRRGQEARLRCSPMKGHSHVYWYRQLPEEGLKFMVYLQKENIIDESGMPKERFSAEFPKEGPSILRIQQVVRGDSAAYFCASSPQGTADTQYFGPGTRLTVL.

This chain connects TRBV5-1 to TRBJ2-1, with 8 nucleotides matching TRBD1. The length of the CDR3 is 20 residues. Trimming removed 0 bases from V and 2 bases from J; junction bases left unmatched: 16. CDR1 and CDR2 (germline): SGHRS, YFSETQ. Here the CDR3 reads CASSLAIDRGRGGPYNEQFF. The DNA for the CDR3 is TGCGCCAGCAGCTTGGCTATCGACAGGGGCCGAGGGGGACCCTACAATGAGCAGTTCTTC.

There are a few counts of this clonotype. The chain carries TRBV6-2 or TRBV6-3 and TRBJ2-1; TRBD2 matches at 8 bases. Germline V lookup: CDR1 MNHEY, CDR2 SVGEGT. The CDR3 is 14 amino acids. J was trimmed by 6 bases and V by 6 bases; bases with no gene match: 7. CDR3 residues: CASRPTAGGNEQFF. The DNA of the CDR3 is TGTGCCAGCAGACCCACCGCGGGGGGCAATGAGCAGTTCTTC.

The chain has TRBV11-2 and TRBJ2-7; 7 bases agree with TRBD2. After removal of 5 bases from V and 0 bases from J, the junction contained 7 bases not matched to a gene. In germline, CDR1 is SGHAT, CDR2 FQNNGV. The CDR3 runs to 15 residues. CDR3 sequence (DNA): TGTGCCAGCAGCGCTGGACTAGGGAGCTCCTACGAGCAGTACTTC. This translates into CASSAGLGSSYEQYF.

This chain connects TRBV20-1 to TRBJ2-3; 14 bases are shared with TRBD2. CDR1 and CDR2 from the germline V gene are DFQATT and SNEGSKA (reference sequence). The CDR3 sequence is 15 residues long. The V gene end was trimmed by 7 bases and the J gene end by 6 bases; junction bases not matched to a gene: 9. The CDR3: CSVSGTSGRGDTQYF. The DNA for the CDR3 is TGCAGTGTCTCCGGGACTAGCGGGAGAGGGGATACGCAGTATTTT.

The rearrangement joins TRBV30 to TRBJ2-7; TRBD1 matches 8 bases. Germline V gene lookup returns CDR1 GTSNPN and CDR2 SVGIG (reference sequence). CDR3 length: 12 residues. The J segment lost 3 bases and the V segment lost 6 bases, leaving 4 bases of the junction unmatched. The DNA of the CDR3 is TGTGCCTGTGACAGGGGAATCTACGAGCAGTACTTC. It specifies CACDRGIYEQYF.

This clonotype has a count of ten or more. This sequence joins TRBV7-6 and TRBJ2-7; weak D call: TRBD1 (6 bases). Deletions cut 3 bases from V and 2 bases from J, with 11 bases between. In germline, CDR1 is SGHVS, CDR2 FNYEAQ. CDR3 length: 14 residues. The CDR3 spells CASSFDTGPYEQYF. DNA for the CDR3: TGTGCCAGCAGCTTCGATACAGGGCCCTACGAGCAGTACTTC.

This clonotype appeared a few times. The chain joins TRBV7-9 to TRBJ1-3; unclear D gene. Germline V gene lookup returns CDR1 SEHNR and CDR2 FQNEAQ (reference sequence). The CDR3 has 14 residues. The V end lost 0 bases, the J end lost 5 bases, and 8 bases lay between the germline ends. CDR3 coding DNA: TGTGCCAGCAGCTTAGCTACCATGCGAAACACCATATATTTT. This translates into CASSLATMRNTIYF. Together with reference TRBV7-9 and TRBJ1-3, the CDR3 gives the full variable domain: DTGVSQNPRHKITKRGQNVTFRCDPISEHNRLYWYRQTLGQGPEFLTYFQNEAQLEKSRLLSDRFSAERPKGSFSTLEIQRTEQGDSAMYLCASSLATMRNTIYFGEGSWLTVV.

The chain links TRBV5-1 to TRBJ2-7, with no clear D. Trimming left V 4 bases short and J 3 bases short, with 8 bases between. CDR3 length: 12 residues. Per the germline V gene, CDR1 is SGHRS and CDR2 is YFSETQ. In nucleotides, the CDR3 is TGCGCCAGCAGCGCTAACAACTACGAGCAGTACTTC. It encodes CASSANNYEQYF.

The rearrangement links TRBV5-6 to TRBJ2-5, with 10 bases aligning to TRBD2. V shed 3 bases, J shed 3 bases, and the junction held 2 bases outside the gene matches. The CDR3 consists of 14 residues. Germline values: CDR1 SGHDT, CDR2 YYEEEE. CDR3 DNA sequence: TGTGCCAGCAGCTCGGGACTAGCGAAAGAGACCCAGTACTTC. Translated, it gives CASSSGLAKETQYF.

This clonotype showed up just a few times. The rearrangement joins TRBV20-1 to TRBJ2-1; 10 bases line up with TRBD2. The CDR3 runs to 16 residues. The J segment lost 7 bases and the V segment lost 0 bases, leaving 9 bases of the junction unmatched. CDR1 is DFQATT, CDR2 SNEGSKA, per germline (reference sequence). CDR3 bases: TGCAGTGCTAGAGATCTTGTTTTACTAGCGGGAAATGAGCAGTTCTTC. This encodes CSARDLVLLAGNEQFF.

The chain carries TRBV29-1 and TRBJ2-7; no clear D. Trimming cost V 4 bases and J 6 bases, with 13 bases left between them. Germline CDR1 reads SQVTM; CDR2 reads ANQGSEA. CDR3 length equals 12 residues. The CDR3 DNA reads TGCAGCGTTGCACCCCCAAGTTCCGAGCAGTACTTC. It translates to CSVAPPSSEQYF.

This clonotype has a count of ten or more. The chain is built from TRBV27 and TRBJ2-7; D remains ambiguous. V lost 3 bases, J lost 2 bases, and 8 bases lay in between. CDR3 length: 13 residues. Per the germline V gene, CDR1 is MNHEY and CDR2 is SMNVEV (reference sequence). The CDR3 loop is CASSLSRTYEQYF. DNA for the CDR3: TGTGCCAGCAGTTTGTCAAGAACCTACGAGCAGTACTTC.

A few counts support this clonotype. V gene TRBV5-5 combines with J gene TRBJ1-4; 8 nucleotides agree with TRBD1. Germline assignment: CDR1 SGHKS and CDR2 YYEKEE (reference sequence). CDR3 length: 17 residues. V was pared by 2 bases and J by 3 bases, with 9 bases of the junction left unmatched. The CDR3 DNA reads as TGTGCCAGCAGCTTCATTCAGGGGGCGCCGGCTAATGAAAAACTGTTTTTT. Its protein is CASSFIQGAPANEKLFF.

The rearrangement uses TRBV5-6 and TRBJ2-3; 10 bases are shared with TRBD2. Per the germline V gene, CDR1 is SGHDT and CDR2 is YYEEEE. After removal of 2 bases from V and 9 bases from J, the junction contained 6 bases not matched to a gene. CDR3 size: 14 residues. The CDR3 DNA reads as TGTGCCAGCAGCTTACTAGCGGGATGGGGCACGCAGTATTTT. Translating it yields CASSLLAGWGTQYF.

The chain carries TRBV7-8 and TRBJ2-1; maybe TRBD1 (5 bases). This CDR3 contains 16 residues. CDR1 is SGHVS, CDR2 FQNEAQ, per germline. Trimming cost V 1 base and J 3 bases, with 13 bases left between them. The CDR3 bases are TGTGCCAGCAGCTTAGTAAGGGGCTTCGTCTACAATGAGCAGTTCTTC. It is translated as CASSLVRGFVYNEQFF.

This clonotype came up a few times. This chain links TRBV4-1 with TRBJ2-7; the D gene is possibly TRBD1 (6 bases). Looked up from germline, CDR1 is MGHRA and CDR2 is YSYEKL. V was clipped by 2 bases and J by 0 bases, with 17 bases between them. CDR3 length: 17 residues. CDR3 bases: TGCGCCAGCAGCCAACAGACGCAGGGGCGTCCCTCCTACGAGCAGTACTTC. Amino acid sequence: CASSQQTQGRPSYEQYF.